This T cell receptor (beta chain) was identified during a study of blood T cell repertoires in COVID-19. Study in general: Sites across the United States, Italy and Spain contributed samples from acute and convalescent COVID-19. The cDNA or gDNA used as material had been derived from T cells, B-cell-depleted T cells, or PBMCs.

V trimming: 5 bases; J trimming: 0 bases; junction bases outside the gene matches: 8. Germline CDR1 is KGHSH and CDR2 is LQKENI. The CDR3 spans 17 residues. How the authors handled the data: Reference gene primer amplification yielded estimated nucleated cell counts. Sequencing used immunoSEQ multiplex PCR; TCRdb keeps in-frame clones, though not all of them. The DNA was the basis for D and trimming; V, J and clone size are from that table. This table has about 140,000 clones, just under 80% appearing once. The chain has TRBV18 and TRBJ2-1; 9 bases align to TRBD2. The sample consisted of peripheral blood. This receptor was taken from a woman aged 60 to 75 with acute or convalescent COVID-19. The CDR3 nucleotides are TGTGCCAGCTCAGCGGGAGGGCCGGCTAGCTCCTACAATGAGCAGTTCTTC. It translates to CASSAGGPASSYNEQFF.